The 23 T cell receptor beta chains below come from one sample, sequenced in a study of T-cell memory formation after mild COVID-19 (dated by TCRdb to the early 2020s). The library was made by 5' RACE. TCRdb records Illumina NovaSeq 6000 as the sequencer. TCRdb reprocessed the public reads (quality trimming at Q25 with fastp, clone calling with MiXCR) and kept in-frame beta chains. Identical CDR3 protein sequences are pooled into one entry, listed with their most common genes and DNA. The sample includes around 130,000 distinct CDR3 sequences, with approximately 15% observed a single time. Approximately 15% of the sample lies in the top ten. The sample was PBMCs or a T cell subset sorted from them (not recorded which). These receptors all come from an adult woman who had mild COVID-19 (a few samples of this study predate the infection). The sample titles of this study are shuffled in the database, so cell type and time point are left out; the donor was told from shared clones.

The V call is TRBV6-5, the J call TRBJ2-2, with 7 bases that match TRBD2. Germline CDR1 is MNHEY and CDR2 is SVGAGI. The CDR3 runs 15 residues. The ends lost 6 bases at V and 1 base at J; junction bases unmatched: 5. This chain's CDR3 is CASSPREGNTGELFF. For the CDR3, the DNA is TGTGCCAGCAGCCCGAGGGAGGGGAACACCGGGGAGCTGTTTTTT.

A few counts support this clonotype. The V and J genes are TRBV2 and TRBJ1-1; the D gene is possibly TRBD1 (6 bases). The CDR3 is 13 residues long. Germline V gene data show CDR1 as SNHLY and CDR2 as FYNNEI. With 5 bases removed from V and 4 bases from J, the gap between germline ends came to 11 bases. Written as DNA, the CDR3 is TGTGCCAGCAGTTCCAGGGGTCTCACTGAAGCTTTCTTT. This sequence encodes CASSSRGLTEAFF.

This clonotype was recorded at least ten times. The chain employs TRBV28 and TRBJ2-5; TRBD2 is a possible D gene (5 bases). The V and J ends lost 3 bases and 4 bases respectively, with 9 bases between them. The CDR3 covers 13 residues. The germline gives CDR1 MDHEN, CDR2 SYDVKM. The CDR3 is CASSFSGLETQYF. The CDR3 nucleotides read TGTGCCAGCAGTTTTTCGGGATTAGAGACCCAGTACTTC. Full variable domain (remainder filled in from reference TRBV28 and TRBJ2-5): DVKVTQSSRYLVKRTGEKVFLECVQDMDHENMFWYRQDPGLGLRLIYFSYDVKMKEKGDIPEGYSVSREKKERFSLILESASTNQTSMYLCASSFSGLETQYFGPGTRLLVL.

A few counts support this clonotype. This chain's CDR3 is CASSYAERETQYF. The CDR3 DNA follows: TGTGCCAGCAGCTACGCGGAGAGGGAGACCCAGTACTTC. J is TRBJ2-5 and V is TRBV6-2 or TRBV6-3; unclear D gene. CDR1 is MNHEY, CDR2 SVGEGT, per germline. CDR3 length: 13 amino acids. Trimming removed 6 bases at V and 5 bases at J, with 13 bases between.

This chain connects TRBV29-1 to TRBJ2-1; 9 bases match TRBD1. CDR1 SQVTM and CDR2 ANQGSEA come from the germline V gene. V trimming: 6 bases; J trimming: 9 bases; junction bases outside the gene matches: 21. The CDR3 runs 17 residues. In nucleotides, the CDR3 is TGCAGCGTCGACATACACCGGGACAGGGAAGGGCGGACTGAGCAGTTCTTC. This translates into CSVDIHRDREGRTEQFF.

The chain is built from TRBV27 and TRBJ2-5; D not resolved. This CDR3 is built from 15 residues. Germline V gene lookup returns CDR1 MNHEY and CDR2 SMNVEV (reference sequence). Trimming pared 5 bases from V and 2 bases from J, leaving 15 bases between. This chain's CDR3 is CASSPRQILQETQYF. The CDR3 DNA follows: TGTGCCAGCAGTCCCCGGCAGATCCTACAAGAGACCCAGTACTTC.

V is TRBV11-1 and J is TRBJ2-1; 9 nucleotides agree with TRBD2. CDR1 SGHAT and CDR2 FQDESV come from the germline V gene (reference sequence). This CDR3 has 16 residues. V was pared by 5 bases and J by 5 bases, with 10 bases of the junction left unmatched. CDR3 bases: TGTGCCAGCAGCCTCCCGACTAGCGGACTACACAATGAGCAGTTCTTC. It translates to CASSLPTSGLHNEQFF. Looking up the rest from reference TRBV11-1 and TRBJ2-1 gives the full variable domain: EAEVAQSPRYKITEKSQAVAFWCDPISGHATLYWYRQILGQGPELLVQFQDESVVDDSQLPKDRFSAERLKGVDSTLKIQPAELGDSAMYLCASSLPTSGLHNEQFFGPGTRLTVL.

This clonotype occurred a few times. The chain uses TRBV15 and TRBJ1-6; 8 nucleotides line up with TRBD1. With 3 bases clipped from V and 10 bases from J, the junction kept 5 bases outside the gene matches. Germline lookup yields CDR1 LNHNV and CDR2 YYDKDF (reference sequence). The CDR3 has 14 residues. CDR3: CATSRDRVGSPLHF. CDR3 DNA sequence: TGTGCCACCAGCAGGGACAGGGTGGGATCACCCCTCCACTTT.

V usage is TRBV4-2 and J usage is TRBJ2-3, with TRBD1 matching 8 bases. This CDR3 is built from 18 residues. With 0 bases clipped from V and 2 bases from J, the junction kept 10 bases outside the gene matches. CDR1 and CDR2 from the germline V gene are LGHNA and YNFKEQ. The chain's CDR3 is CASSQDAPTGEYTDTQYF. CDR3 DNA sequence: TGTGCCAGCAGCCAAGATGCGCCGACAGGGGAATACACAGATACGCAGTATTTT.

The CDR3 DNA is TGTGCCAGCAGACAAACAGGGGACAATGAGCAGTTCTTC. This codes for CASRQTGDNEQFF. The V call is TRBV27, the J call TRBJ2-1; 7 bases are shared with TRBD1. The CDR3 length is 13 residues. CDR1 is MNHEY, CDR2 SMNVEV, per germline (reference sequence). Unmatched junction bases numbered 4, after V lost 6 bases and J lost 5 bases.

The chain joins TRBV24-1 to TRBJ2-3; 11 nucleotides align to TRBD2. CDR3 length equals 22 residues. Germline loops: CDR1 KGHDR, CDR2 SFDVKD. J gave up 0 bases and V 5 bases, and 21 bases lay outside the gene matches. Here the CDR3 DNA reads TGTGCCACCAGTGCGCGGGGGACAACTAGCGGGAGAGGACGATATAGCACAGATACGCAGTATTTT. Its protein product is CATSARGTTSGRGRYSTDTQYF.

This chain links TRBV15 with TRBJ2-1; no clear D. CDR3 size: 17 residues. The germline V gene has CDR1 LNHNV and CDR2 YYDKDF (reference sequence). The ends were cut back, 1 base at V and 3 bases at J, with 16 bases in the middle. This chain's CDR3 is CATSRAQIEPGYNEQFF. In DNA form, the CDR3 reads TGTGCCACCAGCAGAGCCCAGATAGAGCCGGGCTACAATGAGCAGTTCTTC.

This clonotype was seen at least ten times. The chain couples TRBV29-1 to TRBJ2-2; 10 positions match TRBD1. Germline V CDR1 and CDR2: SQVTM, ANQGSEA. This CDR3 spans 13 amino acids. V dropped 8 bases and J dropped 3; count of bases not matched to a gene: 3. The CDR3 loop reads CSTGQGYTGELFF. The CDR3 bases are TGCAGCACGGGACAGGGGTACACCGGGGAGCTGTTTTTT.

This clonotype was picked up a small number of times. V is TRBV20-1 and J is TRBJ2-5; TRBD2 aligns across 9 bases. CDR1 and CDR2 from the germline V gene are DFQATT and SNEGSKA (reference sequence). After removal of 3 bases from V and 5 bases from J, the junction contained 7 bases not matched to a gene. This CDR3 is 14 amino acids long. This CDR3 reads CSASSSGAGETQYF. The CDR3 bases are TGCAGTGCTAGCTCTAGCGGGGCGGGGGAGACCCAGTACTTC.

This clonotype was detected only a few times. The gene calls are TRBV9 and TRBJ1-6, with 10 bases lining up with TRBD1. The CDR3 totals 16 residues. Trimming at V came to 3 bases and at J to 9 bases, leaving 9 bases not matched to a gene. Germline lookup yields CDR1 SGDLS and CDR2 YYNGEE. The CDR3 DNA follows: TGTGCCAGCAGCGGTACCGGGACAGGGGTCCGTTCACCCCTCCACTTT. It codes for CASSGTGTGVRSPLHF.

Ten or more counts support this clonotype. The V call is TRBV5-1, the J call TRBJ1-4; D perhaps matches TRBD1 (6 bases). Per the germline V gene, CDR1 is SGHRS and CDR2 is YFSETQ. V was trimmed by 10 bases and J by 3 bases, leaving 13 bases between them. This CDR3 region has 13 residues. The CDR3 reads CASSTGPNEKLFF. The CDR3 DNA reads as TGCGCCTCCTCGACAGGTCCTAATGAAAAACTGTTTTTT. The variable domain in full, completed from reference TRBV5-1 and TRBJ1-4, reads KAGVTQTPRYLIKTRGQQVTLSCSPISGHRSVSWYQQTPGQGLQFLFEYFSETQRNKGNFPGRFSGRQFSNSRSEMNVSTLELGDSALYLCASSTGPNEKLFFGSGTQLSVL.

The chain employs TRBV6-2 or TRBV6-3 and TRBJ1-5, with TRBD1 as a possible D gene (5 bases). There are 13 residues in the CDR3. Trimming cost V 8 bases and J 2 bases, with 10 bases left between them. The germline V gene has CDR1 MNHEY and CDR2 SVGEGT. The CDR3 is CASSGHRNQPQHF. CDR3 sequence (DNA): TGTGCCAGCTCCGGACACCGCAATCAGCCCCAGCATTTT.

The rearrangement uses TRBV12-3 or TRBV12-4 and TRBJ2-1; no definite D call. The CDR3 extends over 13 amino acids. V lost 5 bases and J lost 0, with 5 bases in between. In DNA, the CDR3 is TGTGCCAGCAGTCTGGTCTCCTACAATGAGCAGTTCTTC. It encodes CASSLVSYNEQFF.

This chain's CDR3 is CASSHPASLGQGTAVEQYF. The DNA for the CDR3 is TGCGCCAGCAGCCACCCCGCCTCTCTAGGCCAGGGAACGGCCGTCGAGCAGTACTTC. This chain uses TRBV4-1 with TRBJ2-7, with D maybe TRBD1 (5 bases). Germline values: CDR1 MGHRA, CDR2 YSYEKL. V gave up 3 bases and J gave up 6 bases, with 30 bases separating them. The CDR3 runs to 19 residues.

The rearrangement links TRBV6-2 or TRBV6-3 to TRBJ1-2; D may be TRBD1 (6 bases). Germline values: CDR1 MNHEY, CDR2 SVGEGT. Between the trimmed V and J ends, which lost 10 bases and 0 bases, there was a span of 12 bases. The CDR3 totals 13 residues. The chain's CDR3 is CATQGQPNYGYTF. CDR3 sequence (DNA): TGTGCCACCCAAGGACAGCCTAACTATGGCTACACCTTC.

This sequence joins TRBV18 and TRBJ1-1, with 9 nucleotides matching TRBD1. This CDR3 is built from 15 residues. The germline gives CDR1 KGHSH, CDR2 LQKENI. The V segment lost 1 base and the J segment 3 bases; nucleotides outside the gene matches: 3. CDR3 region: CASSPRTGADTEAFF. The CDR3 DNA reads TGTGCCAGCTCACCACGGACAGGGGCGGACACTGAAGCTTTCTTT.

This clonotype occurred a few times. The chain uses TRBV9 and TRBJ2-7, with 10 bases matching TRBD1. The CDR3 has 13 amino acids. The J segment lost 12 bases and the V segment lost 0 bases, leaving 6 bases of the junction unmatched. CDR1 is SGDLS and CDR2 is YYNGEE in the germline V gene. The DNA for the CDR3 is TGTGCCAGCAGCGTAGCCGGGACAGGGGAGGTGTACTTC. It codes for CASSVAGTGEVYF. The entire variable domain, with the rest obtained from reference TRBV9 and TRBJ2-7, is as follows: DSGVTQTPKHLITATGQRVTLRCSPRSGDLSVYWYQQSLDQGLQFLIQYYNGEERAKGNILERFSAQQFPDLHSELNLSSLELGDSALYFCASSVAGTGEVYFGPGTRLTVT.

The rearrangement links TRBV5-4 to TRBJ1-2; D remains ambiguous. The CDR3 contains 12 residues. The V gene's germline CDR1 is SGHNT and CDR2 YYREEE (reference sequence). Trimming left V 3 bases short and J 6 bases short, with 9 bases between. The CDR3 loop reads CASSSDAHGYTF. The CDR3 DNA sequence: TGTGCCAGCAGCTCCGACGCACATGGCTACACCTTC.